This T cell receptor (beta chain) appears in the sequencing data of a study of shared clonotypes between healthy human individuals. Study-level information: Donors had three CD4 naive, three CD4 memory, two CD8 naive and one CD8 memory plate apiece.

As for this clone: Its matching antigen is unknown.

Trimming at V came to 2 bases and at J to 3 bases, leaving 17 bases not matched to a gene. This CDR3 region has 20 residues. The germline V gene has CDR1 MDHEN and CDR2 SYDVKM. Regarding the study as a whole: Several donors had around 5% of their naive CD4 clonotypes in common. Few donors limited the genetic and exposure-history diversity represented. Generation probabilities were higher for clonotypes shared across all four sorted-subset donors than for unshared ones.

Measured with immunoSEQ multiplex PCR; TCRdb has only the in-frame clones, and not every one. This sample has approximately 2,200,000 clones; approximately 94% occur once, and the top ten carry roughly 1.8%. CD8 cells regarded as naive lacked CD45RO, were positively chosen for CCR7, and omitted terminally differentiated effector memory CD45RA+ cells. The sequence came from a man between 18 and 29 years old in good health. Some clones in this sample may be carry-over from other donors' samples. The sequenced sample was naive CD8+ T cells from PBMCs. V usage is TRBV28 and J usage is TRBJ2-3, with 10 positions matching TRBD2. The CDR3 sequence is CASSLSHGFPAGGLTDTQYF. CDR3 DNA sequence: TGTGCCAGCAGTTTAAGTCATGGGTTCCCAGCGGGAGGGCTTACAGATACGCAGTATTTT.